The 17 T cell receptor beta chains given below trace back to one sample, sequenced in a study of shared clonotypes between healthy human individuals. Profiled with immunoSEQ multiplex PCR; TCRdb holds only in-frame clones, not every one. The sample shows fewer than 1.4 million clones, around 78% of them seen only once. Sequenced material: memory CD4+ T cells from PBMCs. The subset: CD45RA-negative fraction. All receptors come from a man aged 18 to 30 in good health. Some clones in this sample may be carry-over from other donors' samples.

The rearrangement joins TRBV6-5 to TRBJ2-3; no reliable D call. Per germline, CDR1 MNHEY and CDR2 SVGAGI. The CDR3 extends over 13 amino acids. Trimming removed 6 bases from V and 2 bases from J, with 9 bases in between. In DNA, the CDR3 is TGTGCCAGCAGGGGCAGTGCCACAGATACGCAGTATTTT. Its protein is CASRGSATDTQYF.

The chain employs TRBV7-6 and TRBJ2-1, with 10 positions matching TRBD2. CDR1 is SGHVS and CDR2 is FNYEAQ in the germline V gene. V dropped 2 bases and J dropped 8; count of bases not matched to a gene: 9. CDR3 length equals 16 residues. The CDR3 nucleotides read TGTGCCAGCAGCTTACAGGCTCTAGCGGGAGTCGATGAGCAGTTCTTC. Translation gives CASSLQALAGVDEQFF.

This clone was seen a few times. This likely came from a read error, as a far larger clone is one base away. The same CDR3 arises from other DNA sequences in this sample as well. This rearrangement joins TRBV20-1 to TRBJ1-1, with D unclear. Germline assignment: CDR1 DFQATT and CDR2 SNEGSKA (reference sequence). This CDR3 spans 11 amino acids. The CDR3 sequence: CSARPATEAFF. CDR3 bases: TGCAGTGCCCGCCCGGCCACTGAAGCCTTCTTT.

The V gene is TRBV18, the J gene TRBJ2-3; 11 bases line up with TRBD1. Trimming took 4 bases from V and 4 from J; bases not matched to a gene: 4. CDR1 is KGHSH, CDR2 LQKENI, per germline. The CDR3 sequence is 15 residues long. The CDR3 bases are TGTGCCAGCTCACGGACAGGGGGCTCCGCAGATACGCAGTATTTT. The encoded protein is CASSRTGGSADTQYF.

Of note for this clone: Germline and junction disagree at one end, which may indicate a read error. The J gene is TRBJ1-5, the V gene TRBV7-8; D gene uncertain. CDR1 is SGHVS, CDR2 FQNEAQ, per germline. The CDR3 sequence is 19 residues long. The CDR3 loop is CASSLRGSPGTYSNQSQHF. The CDR3 DNA reads as TGTGCCAGCAGCCTAAGAGGGTCCCCGGGAACTTATAGCAATCAGTCCCAGCATTTT.

CDR3 nucleotide sequence: TGTGCCAGCAGCCGATCCGGGACAGGGCCGAGCCAGCCCCAGCATTTT. Translated: CASSRSGTGPSQPQHF. J is TRBJ1-5 and V is TRBV5-6; TRBD1 aligns across 9 bases. V lost 4 bases and J lost 7; bases outside the gene matches: 12. The germline V gene encodes CDR1 SGHDT and CDR2 YYEEEE. This CDR3 comprises 16 residues.

About this clone: Other DNA sequences in this specimen translate into the identical CDR3. The CDR3 loop reads CASSQGGTGELFF. The CDR3 DNA reads as TGTGCCAGCAGCCAAGGGGGCACCGGGGAGCTGTTTTTT. J is TRBJ2-2 and V is TRBV7-3; maybe TRBD1 (6 bases). Germline assignment: CDR1 SGHTA and CDR2 FQGTGA. The CDR3 runs to 13 residues. V lost 5 bases and J 4 bases, leaving 8 bases between the germline ends.

This chain joins TRBV9 and TRBJ1-2; 7 bases align to TRBD1. V gave up 3 bases and J gave up 4 bases; unmatched junction bases: 6. The CDR3 runs 14 residues. The germline V gene encodes CDR1 SGDLS and CDR2 YYNGEE. The CDR3, as DNA: TGTGCCAGCAGCGCGTCCGGGACAGCCTATGGCTACACCTTC. It is translated as CASSASGTAYGYTF.

In regard to this clone: A much larger clone lies one base from this, so it may be a read error. Other DNA sequences in this sample translate to the same CDR3. The rearrangement links TRBV5-1 to TRBJ2-5; 7 positions agree with TRBD1. The CDR3 runs to 12 residues. J lost 4 bases, V lost 3 bases, and 0 bases had no gene match. Germline assignment: CDR1 SGHRS and CDR2 YFSETQ. CDR3 coding DNA: TGCGCCAGCAGCTGGGACAGAGAGACCCAGTACTTC. It codes for CASSWDRETQYF.

The chain joins TRBV6-1 to TRBJ2-6; TRBD1 agrees at 8 bases. J gave up 2 bases and V 6 bases, and 3 bases lay outside the gene matches. Germline V lookup: CDR1 MNHNS, CDR2 SASEGT. This CDR3 contains 15 residues. The CDR3 DNA reads TGTGCCAGCAGCCAGGGGGCGGCTGGGGCCAACGTCCTGACTTTC. It yields the protein CASSQGAAGANVLTF.

V usage is TRBV29-1 and J usage is TRBJ2-2; 11 bases are a match to TRBD2. This CDR3 is built from 15 residues. With V trimmed by 7 bases and J by 1 base, 5 bases remained unmatched. CDR1 SQVTM and CDR2 ANQGSEA come from the germline V gene. The CDR3 nucleotides are TGCAGCGCATCCGGGACTAGCGGGAACACCGGGGAGCTGTTTTTT. This sequence encodes CSASGTSGNTGELFF.

V gene TRBV2 combines with J gene TRBJ2-5; D possibly corresponds to TRBD1 (6 bases). The CDR3 contains 15 residues. V was pared by 7 bases and J by 2 bases, with 17 bases between. The germline gives CDR1 SNHLY, CDR2 FYNNEI. The CDR3 coding sequence is TGTGCCAGCACTCTCTTCAGGGGCGAGCAAGAGACCCAGTACTTC. Encoded protein: CASTLFRGEQETQYF. The full variable domain, rest sourced from reference TRBV2 and TRBJ2-5, is EPEVTQTPSHQVTQMGQEVILRCVPISNHLYFYWYRQILGQKVEFLVSFYNNEISEKSEIFDDQFSVERPDGSNFTLKIRSTKLEDSAMYFCASTLFRGEQETQYFGPGTRLLVL.

The J gene is TRBJ1-1, the V gene TRBV7-3, with 10 bases identical to TRBD1. V dropped 5 bases and J dropped 7; count of bases not matched to a gene: 4. Germline lookup yields CDR1 SGHTA and CDR2 FQGTGA. This CDR3 has 13 residues. The CDR3 DNA follows: TGTGCCAGCAGCGGAGGGACAGGGGATGAAGCTTTCTTT. Translated: CASSGGTGDEAFF.

The rearrangement joins TRBV2 to TRBJ1-5; D unresolved. Trimming removed 8 bases at V and 0 bases at J, with 8 bases between. The germline CDR1 and CDR2 sequences are SNHLY and FYNNEI. This CDR3 has 13 amino acids. The chain's CDR3 is CASSRISNQPQHF. The CDR3 nucleotides read TGTGCCAGCTCTCGGATTAGCAATCAGCCCCAGCATTTT.

V is TRBV6-5 and J is TRBJ2-5; D is unresolved. The CDR3 contains 14 residues. The V end lost 6 bases, the J end lost 4 bases, and 15 bases lay between the germline ends. Germline CDR1 and CDR2: MNHEY and SVGAGI. The CDR3 DNA follows: TGTGCCAGCAGGCGACCCGGTGGGATAGAGACCCAGTACTTC. Protein sequence: CASRRPGGIETQYF.

The V gene is TRBV7-9, the J gene TRBJ2-5; a possible D gene is TRBD2 (6 bases). The CDR3 has 15 amino acids. Germline V gene sequence: CDR1 SEHNR, CDR2 FQNEAQ (reference sequence). V was clipped by 5 bases and J by 3 bases, with 16 bases between them. CDR3 coding DNA: TGTGCCAGCAGCGGACAAACGTGGGGGGAAGAGACCCAGTACTTC. Residues: CASSGQTWGEETQYF.

This clone was recorded only once. The J gene is TRBJ1-2, the V gene TRBV28; the match to TRBD1 covers 9 bases. CDR3 length equals 13 residues. CDR1 is MDHEN and CDR2 is SYDVKM in the germline V gene. With V trimmed by 7 bases and J by 8 bases, 8 bases remained unmatched. CDR3 residues: CASIPRDREGYTF. CDR3 DNA sequence: TGTGCCAGCATTCCCCGGGACAGGGAGGGCTACACCTTC.